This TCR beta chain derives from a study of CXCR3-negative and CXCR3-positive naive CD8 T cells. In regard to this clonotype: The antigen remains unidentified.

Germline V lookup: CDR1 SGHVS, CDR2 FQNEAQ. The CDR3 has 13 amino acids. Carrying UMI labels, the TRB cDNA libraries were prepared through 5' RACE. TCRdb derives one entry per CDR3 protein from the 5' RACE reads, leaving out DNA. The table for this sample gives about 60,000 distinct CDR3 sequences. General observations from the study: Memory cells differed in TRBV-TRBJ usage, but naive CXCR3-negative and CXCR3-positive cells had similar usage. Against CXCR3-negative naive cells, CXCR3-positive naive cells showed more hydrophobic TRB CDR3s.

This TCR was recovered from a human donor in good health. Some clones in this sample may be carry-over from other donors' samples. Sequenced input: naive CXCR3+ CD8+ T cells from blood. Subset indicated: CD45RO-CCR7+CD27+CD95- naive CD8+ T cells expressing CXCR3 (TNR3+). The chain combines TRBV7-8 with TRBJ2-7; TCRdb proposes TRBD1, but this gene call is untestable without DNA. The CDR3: CASSEGQTYEQYF.